The clone carrying this TCR beta chain occurred many times. Via MiXCR, TCRdb re-called the RACE reads, giving one row per CDR3 protein. Of 150,000 to 200,000 distinct CDR3 sequences listed, approximately 20% are singletons. The sample is drawn from a study of human T cells and chemical hapten exposure. Germline V gene data show CDR1 as MGHRA and CDR2 as YSYEKL. The CDR3 extends over 12 amino acids. The V end was cut by 1 base, the J end by 5 bases, with 5 bases between. This sample's time point: patch test 1, 2 weeks after DPC sensitization. Treatment: therapeutic diphenylcyclopropenone sensitization with weekly scalp DPC.

The receptor was derived from a woman aged 50 to 60 with alopecia areata. Some clones in this sample may be carry-over from other donors' samples. Sequenced here: whole blood, sampled in connection with sensitization to the hapten diphenylcyclopropenone (DPC). The V call is TRBV4-1, the J call TRBJ2-5; D is unclear. CDR3 sequence: CASSQVAETQYF. The CDR3 region has the DNA TGCGCCAGCAGCCAAGTGGCGGAGACCCAGTACTTC.